Listed below are T cell receptor beta chains from one sample, sequenced in a study of T cells after yellow fever vaccination. Using its own MiXCR run on the 5' RACE reads, TCRdb lists one record per CDR3 protein. The sample carries 340,000 or so distinct CDR3 sequences, approximately 13% recorded once. This material consisted of CD4+ T cells sorted from PBMCs, taken 15 days after the yellow fever booster vaccination. Receptor source: a man between 18 and 29 years old who received the YFV17D yellow fever vaccine. The conserved cysteine and the conserved F or W are not part of the CDR3 here.

j_call: TRBJ2-3; v_call: TRBV20-1; cdr3_aa: SAGTLTDTQY
j_call: TRBJ1-1; v_call: TRBV12-5; cdr3_aa: ASGLEVGTEAF
j_call: TRBJ2-1; v_call: TRBV18; cdr3_aa: ASSQGAVLNEQF
j_call: TRBJ2-2; v_call: TRBV6-1; cdr3_aa: ASSEVDTGELF
j_call: TRBJ2-5; v_call: TRBV7-2; cdr3_aa: ASSWRGQGGETQY
j_call: TRBJ1-1; v_call: TRBV7-2; cdr3_aa: ASSVQNTEAF
j_call: TRBJ2-3; v_call: TRBV9; cdr3_aa: ASSPHRATDTQY
j_call: TRBJ1-2; v_call: TRBV6-5; cdr3_aa: ASSYGTANYGYT
j_call: TRBJ1-6; v_call: TRBV5-5; cdr3_aa: ASSMAGGNSPLH
j_call: TRBJ2-4; v_call: TRBV2; cdr3_aa: AGGPQKNIQY
j_call: TRBJ2-2; v_call: TRBV10-3; cdr3_aa: AISEFRQGDDTGELF
j_call: TRBJ1-1; v_call: TRBV5-1; cdr3_aa: ASSLAGGINTEAF
j_call: TRBJ2-5; v_call: TRBV12-3/TRBV12-4; cdr3_aa: ASSRTGGQY
j_call: TRBJ2-2; v_call: TRBV3-1; cdr3_aa: ASSHIQRELF
j_call: TRBJ1-1; v_call: TRBV30; cdr3_aa: AWGQFNTEAF
j_call: TRBJ2-3; v_call: TRBV18; cdr3_aa: ASSPPGWGTDTQY
j_call: TRBJ1-5; v_call: TRBV12-3/TRBV12-4; cdr3_aa: ASSWGGSNQPQH
j_call: TRBJ2-2; v_call: TRBV28; cdr3_aa: ASSSRKNRGNTGELF
j_call: TRBJ2-2; v_call: TRBV20-1; cdr3_aa: SARRGRQGELF
j_call: TRBJ1-5; v_call: TRBV29-1; cdr3_aa: SVAGDKGNQPQH
j_call: TRBJ1-2; v_call: TRBV12-3/TRBV12-4; cdr3_aa: ASSRQGVWYGYT
j_call: TRBJ2-6; v_call: TRBV21-1; cdr3_aa: ASSWGDSGANVLT
j_call: TRBJ1-4; v_call: TRBV6-5; cdr3_aa: ASSGIRTATNEKLF
j_call: TRBJ2-3; v_call: TRBV6-5; cdr3_aa: ASSLGATGTDTQY
j_call: TRBJ1-4; v_call: TRBV4-3; cdr3_aa: ASSLLRTGEEKLF
j_call: TRBJ2-2; v_call: TRBV24-1; cdr3_aa: ATSDPGTGSTGELF
j_call: TRBJ2-3; v_call: TRBV4-2; cdr3_aa: ASSHFSNSGSTDTQY
j_call: TRBJ2-2; v_call: TRBV11-2; cdr3_aa: ASSLAGQGNDGELF
j_call: TRBJ2-6; v_call: TRBV7-2; cdr3_aa: ASSLRGRSGANVLT
j_call: TRBJ1-1; v_call: TRBV4-3; cdr3_aa: ASSHSGSGTEAF
j_call: TRBJ2-7; v_call: TRBV12-3/TRBV12-4; cdr3_aa: ASSLTPGQKYEQY
j_call: TRBJ1-5; v_call: TRBV24-1; cdr3_aa: ATSDSSGDQPQH
j_call: TRBJ1-1; v_call: TRBV15; cdr3_aa: ATSRDRRQYTEAF
j_call: TRBJ2-5; v_call: TRBV6-2/TRBV6-3; cdr3_aa: ASGAREETQY
j_call: TRBJ2-3; v_call: TRBV6-2/TRBV6-3; cdr3_aa: ASRPLGGGSTDTQY
j_call: TRBJ2-2; v_call: TRBV7-8; cdr3_aa: ASSLDSFPNTGELF
j_call: TRBJ2-1; v_call: TRBV30; cdr3_aa: AWSSGAYNEQF
j_call: TRBJ2-1; v_call: TRBV18; cdr3_aa: ASSRGQNEQF
j_call: TRBJ2-2; v_call: TRBV7-8; cdr3_aa: ASSSSNTGELF
j_call: TRBJ1-1; v_call: TRBV28; cdr3_aa: ASMEGAVTEAF
j_call: TRBJ1-5; v_call: TRBV7-2; cdr3_aa: ASRRTGQPQH
j_call: TRBJ1-1; v_call: TRBV7-8; cdr3_aa: ASSQILGNTEAF
j_call: TRBJ1-5; v_call: TRBV9; cdr3_aa: ASSATEDQPQH
j_call: TRBJ2-7; v_call: TRBV19; cdr3_aa: ASSGPGSRQNYEQY
j_call: TRBJ1-6; v_call: TRBV4-1; cdr3_aa: ASSQGSASPLH
j_call: TRBJ1-3; v_call: TRBV6-5; cdr3_aa: ASGWAASGNTIY
j_call: TRBJ2-6; v_call: TRBV20-1; cdr3_aa: SARDDSSGANVLT
j_call: TRBJ1-3; v_call: TRBV20-1; cdr3_aa: SARKTGSGNTIY
j_call: TRBJ2-2; v_call: TRBV6-1; cdr3_aa: ASPSPGELF
j_call: TRBJ1-2; v_call: TRBV28; cdr3_aa: ATLPGETMSYT
j_call: TRBJ2-1; v_call: TRBV11-3; cdr3_aa: ASSLGNWQRGGNNEQF
j_call: TRBJ2-3; v_call: TRBV5-1; cdr3_aa: ASSVQGAPTDTQY
j_call: TRBJ1-1; v_call: TRBV6-5; cdr3_aa: ASSYSQGGTEAF
j_call: TRBJ2-3; v_call: TRBV29-1; cdr3_aa: SVAWDRGTDTQY
j_call: TRBJ1-1; v_call: TRBV10-1; cdr3_aa: ASSESGAMNTEAF
j_call: TRBJ1-6; v_call: TRBV12-3/TRBV12-4; cdr3_aa: ASSLDSLNSPLH
j_call: TRBJ2-6; v_call: TRBV27; cdr3_aa: ASLRSGANVLT
j_call: TRBJ1-2; v_call: TRBV23-1; cdr3_aa: ASSQRGPYGYT